This note documents a single T cell receptor beta chain sequence. Its specificity is unknown. This sample was included in a study of post-analysis software for immune sequencing data. Study overall: Courses of disease covered relapsing-remitting, secondary progressive and progressive-relapsing multiple sclerosis. Study findings and constraints: Clustering by F measure revealed strong co-clustering among samples prepared together in one batch. Normalized Chao1 diversity was significantly reduced in patients versus controls. Patients used five TRBV segments, including TRBV5-6, TRBV5-1 and TRBV20-1, more often than controls.

Carried by the TCR beta cDNA libraries were unique molecular identifiers. TCRdb reprocessed the PCR reads via MiXCR and lists one record per CDR3 protein. The sample yields roughly 800,000 distinct CDR3 sequences, roughly 27% seen once. Per the germline V gene, CDR1 is SGHRS and CDR2 is YFSETQ. This CDR3 comprises 16 residues. V shed 0 bases and J shed 4 bases, with 15 bases lying between them. V is TRBV5-1 and J is TRBJ2-3, with D perhaps matching TRBD1 (7 bases). Sequencing was carried out using blood. This TCR was sampled from a girl aged 10-17 years with multiple sclerosis. The CDR3 DNA follows: TGCGCCAGCAGCTTGGCGCTGGGCAGGGGGGCAGATACGCAGTATTTT. Translated: CASSLALGRGADTQYF.